This note documents a single T cell receptor beta chain sequence. V lost 5 bases and J lost 4, with 11 bases in between. The length of the CDR3 is 14 residues. Germline V CDR1 and CDR2: SGHTA, FQGTGA. This entry belongs to a study of blood T cell repertoires in COVID-19. Method: immunoSEQ multiplex PCR; TCRdb's copy keeps in-frame clones and lacks some. This table holds around 16,000 clones, more than 70% found once. The chain joins TRBV7-3 to TRBJ2-2; D might be TRBD2 (5 bases). The receptor was derived from a human donor in a cohort sampled during active COVID-19. The sample was peripheral blood. The CDR3 region has the DNA TGTGCCAGCAGCCCGAGCGGAGGCACCGGGGAGCTGTTTTTT. Protein product: CASSPSGGTGELFF.